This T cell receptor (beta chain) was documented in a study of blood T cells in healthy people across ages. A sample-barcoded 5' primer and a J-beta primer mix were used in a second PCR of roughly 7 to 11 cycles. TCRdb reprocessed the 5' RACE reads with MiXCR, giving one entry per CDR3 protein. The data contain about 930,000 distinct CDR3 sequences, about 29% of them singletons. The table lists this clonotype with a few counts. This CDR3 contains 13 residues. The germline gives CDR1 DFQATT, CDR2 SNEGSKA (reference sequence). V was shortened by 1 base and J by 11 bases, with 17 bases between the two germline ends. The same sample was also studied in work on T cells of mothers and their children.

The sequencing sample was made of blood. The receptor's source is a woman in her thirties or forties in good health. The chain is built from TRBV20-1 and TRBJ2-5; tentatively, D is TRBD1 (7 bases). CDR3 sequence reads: CSARGSARGEQYF. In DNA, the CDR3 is TGCAGTGCTAGAGGGTCCGCCAGGGGGGAGCAGTACTTC.